Below are 3 T cell receptor beta chains sequenced from a single sample in a study of human T cells and chemical hapten exposure. Indicated time point: patch test 1, 2 weeks after DPC sensitization. Treatment meaning: therapeutic diphenylcyclopropenone sensitization with weekly scalp DPC. TCRdb reanalysed the RACE reads using MiXCR and keeps one entry per CDR3 protein. The sample holds 350,000 or so distinct CDR3 sequences, approximately 6.3% seen once. Sample: whole blood, taken in connection with sensitization to the hapten diphenylcyclopropenone (DPC). All receptors derive from a woman younger than 35 with alopecia areata. Some clones in this sample may be carry-over from other donors' samples.

This clonotype was counted at least ten times. V usage is TRBV12-3 or TRBV12-4 and J usage is TRBJ2-3; 10 bases are a match to TRBD2. The junction had 7 bases not matched to a gene; V was cut back by 4 bases and J by 6 bases. This CDR3 is built from 15 residues. The CDR3 DNA sequence: TGTGCCAGCAGTTCTCAGCGGGGGGGCCTGGATACGCAGTATTTT. Its translation: CASSSQRGGLDTQYF.

The chain is built from TRBV10-3 and TRBJ1-6; no reliable D call. The germline gives CDR1 ENHRY, CDR2 SYGVKD. Trimming removed 2 bases at V and 9 bases at J, with 14 bases between. CDR3 length: 15 residues. CDR3 sequence reads: CAISEMGRTPSPLHF. The CDR3 DNA follows: TGTGCCATCAGTGAGATGGGGAGGACGCCTTCACCCCTCCACTTT.

This clonotype came up many times. V usage is TRBV20-1 and J usage is TRBJ2-1, with D uncertain. Germline V gene sequence: CDR1 DFQATT, CDR2 SNEGSKA (reference sequence). The CDR3 runs to 10 residues. The V gene lost 5 bases and the J gene lost 8 bases, with 7 bases spanning the gap. The CDR3 protein is CSAGYDEQFF. CDR3 bases: TGCAGTGCTGGTTACGATGAGCAGTTCTTC.